This T cell receptor (beta chain) was documented in a study of control samples from healthy donors and cancer patients. CDR3 length: 14 residues. V lost 3 bases and J lost 7, with 15 bases in between. CDR1 is DFQATT and CDR2 is SNEGSKA in the germline V gene (reference sequence). Data came from immunoSEQ multiplex PCR; TCRdb stores just in-frame clones and leaves some out. The table records 150,000 to 200,000 clones, approximately 90% of them present only once. Sequenced: blood. The receptor was derived from a man in his thirties or forties in good health. The chain couples TRBV20-1 to TRBJ1-4, with a tentative D call TRBD1 (6 bases). For the CDR3, the DNA is TGCAGTGCTAGTGGGGGCCTGGGGAGTGAAAAACTGTTTTTT. Translation gives CSASGGLGSEKLFF.